This T cell receptor beta chain was documented in a study of blood T cell repertoires in COVID-19. Study-level background: Donors in the United States, Italy and Spain gave samples during acute or convalescent COVID-19. T cells, B-cell-depleted T cells, or PBMCs provided the cDNA or gDNA that served as material.

As processed by the authors: Reference gene primer amplification in the assay estimated nucleated cell counts. Using immunoSEQ multiplex PCR, the repertoire was profiled, and TCRdb retains in-frame clones only, with some absent. Clonal size and the V and J genes are those of that table, whereas D and trimming came from the DNA. Of 200,000 or so clones listed, roughly four fifths are singletons. After removal of 6 bases from V and 5 bases from J, the junction contained 8 bases not matched to a gene. The germline V gene has CDR1 MDHEN and CDR2 SYDVKM. The CDR3 has 16 residues. The clonotype comes from a woman younger than 45 who had recovered from COVID-19. The source material was peripheral blood. The V call is TRBV28, the J call TRBJ2-1; the match to TRBD2 covers 12 bases. The CDR3 DNA sequence: TGTGCCAGCAGCCCTTCACTAGCGGGAGGTCACAATGAGCAGTTCTTC. Translating it yields CASSPSLAGGHNEQFF. Together with reference TRBV28 and TRBJ2-1, the CDR3 gives the full variable domain: DVKVTQSSRYLVKRTGEKVFLECVQDMDHENMFWYRQDPGLGLRLIYFSYDVKMKEKGDIPEGYSVSREKKERFSLILESASTNQTSMYLCASSPSLAGGHNEQFFGPGTRLTVL.